Described below is a single TCR beta chain sequence and its context. Some clones are missing from TCRdb's copy, which holds only in-frame ones; the method was immunoSEQ multiplex PCR. The sample includes around 95,000 clones, 81% of them seen just once. The data were obtained in a study of blood T cell repertoires in COVID-19. Study information: Sample material is recorded as cDNA or gDNA derived from T cells, B-cell-depleted T cells, or PBMCs.

Trimming left V 6 bases short and J 4 bases short, with 16 bases between. The CDR3 consists of 15 residues. Germline V gene data show CDR1 as LNHDA and CDR2 as SQIVND (reference sequence). The sequencing sample was made of peripheral blood. This clonotype was sampled from an elderly woman with acute or convalescent COVID-19. This rearrangement joins TRBV19 to TRBJ1-3; D might be TRBD1 (5 bases). The CDR3 spells CASSYATGGGNTIYF. CDR3 nucleotide sequence: TGTGCCAGTAGCTACGCCACCGGGGGAGGAAACACCATATATTTT. Combining the CDR3 with reference TRBV19 and TRBJ1-3 gives the whole variable domain DGGITQSPKYLFRKEGQNVTLSCEQNLNHDAMYWYRQDPGQGLRLIYYSQIVNDFQKGDIAEGYSVSREKKESFPLTVTSAQKNPTAFYLCASSYATGGGNTIYFGEGSWLTVV.